This entry is about one T cell receptor beta chain. Its antigen is not identified. The record originates from a study of T-cell memory formation after mild COVID-19. Study-wide context: TCR clusters largely stayed donor specific.

Study outcomes and limitations: Day 15 to 85 contractors were CD4/CD8 balanced; later expanders leaned CD4+.

TCRdb ran MiXCR on the 5' RACE reads and lists one entry per CDR3 protein. The sample yields roughly 620,000 distinct CDR3 sequences, 15% to 20% seen once. V shed 5 bases and J 7 bases; nucleotides not matched to a gene: 9. The CDR3 has 15 residues. V is TRBV12-3 or TRBV12-4 and J is TRBJ1-5, with 9 bases fitting TRBD1. The sequence derives from an adult woman who had mild COVID-19 (a few samples of this study predate the infection). Cell type and time point are not known. Sequenced: PBMCs or a T cell subset sorted from them (not recorded which). The DNA for the CDR3 is TGTGCCAGCAGTCCCCCACAGGGGGCGGGACAGCCCCAGCATTTT. As protein: CASSPPQGAGQPQHF.